Listed here are 30 T cell receptor beta chains from one sample, sequenced in a study of T cell responses to AZD1222 COVID-19 vaccine. This table comes from immunoSEQ multiplex PCR, and its TCRdb copy is limited to in-frame clones, with some not included. This sample carries fewer than 130,000 clones, about 90% of them seen once, and the ten largest clones take 7.5% to 9%. The source was peripheral blood, collected on day 0 of AZD1222 vaccination. These receptors came from an adult in good health.

This clone was seen a handful of times. The CDR3 is CASSLEGTSNQPQHF. Written as DNA, the CDR3 is TGTGCCAGCAGCTTAGAGGGCACCTCGAATCAGCCCCAGCATTTT. The chain uses TRBV11-2 and TRBJ1-5; D ambiguous. V dropped 0 bases and J dropped 4 bases, with 10 bases sitting between them. From germline, CDR1 is SGHAT and CDR2 FQNNGV. CDR3 length: 15 amino acids.

The CDR3 coding sequence is TGTGCCATCAGGCCGCGGGACAAAATCTACGAGCAGTACTTC. Protein product: CAIRPRDKIYEQYF. The V gene is TRBV10-3, the J gene TRBJ2-7; D may match TRBD1 or TRBD2 (6 bases each). V gave up 6 bases and J gave up 3 bases, with 15 bases separating them. The CDR3 extends over 14 amino acids. Germline CDR1 is ENHRY and CDR2 is SYGVKD.

The J gene is TRBJ2-1, the V gene TRBV28; 8 nucleotides line up with TRBD1. V was clipped by 6 bases and J by 0 bases; unmatched bases: 7. The germline gives CDR1 MDHEN, CDR2 SYDVKM. The CDR3 totals 16 residues. Written as DNA, the CDR3 is TGTGCCAGCAGGGACAGGGAGGCCGGCTCCTACAATGAGCAGTTCTTC. It translates to CASRDREAGSYNEQFF.

This clone was seen a single time. V is TRBV19 and J is TRBJ2-1, with TRBD2 identical over 11 bases. V trimming: 3 bases; J trimming: 2 bases; junction bases outside the gene matches: 6. The CDR3 has 17 amino acids. Germline V CDR1 and CDR2: LNHDA, SQIVND (reference sequence). The CDR3 region is CASSISTSGVPYNEQFF. The CDR3 DNA sequence: TGTGCCAGTAGTATTTCGACTAGCGGGGTCCCCTACAATGAGCAGTTCTTC.

The J gene is TRBJ2-2, the V gene TRBV19; the match to TRBD2 covers 9 bases. This CDR3 contains 18 residues. The J segment lost 4 bases and the V segment lost 0 bases, leaving 9 bases of the junction unmatched. CDR1 LNHDA and CDR2 SQIVND come from the germline V gene (reference sequence). The CDR3: CASSIDNGAGGPTGELFF. The CDR3 DNA is TGTGCCAGTAGTATAGATAATGGAGCGGGGGGACCCACCGGGGAGCTGTTTTTT.

The chain joins TRBV4-1 to TRBJ2-2; D is uncertain. V gave up 1 base and J gave up 7 bases, with 13 bases separating them. This CDR3 spans 15 amino acids. Germline CDR1 MGHRA, CDR2 YSYEKL. For the CDR3, the DNA is TGCGCCAGCAGCCAAGGTTTAGAGTTGGGCGGGGAGCTGTTTTTT. Amino acid sequence: CASSQGLELGGELFF.

V is TRBV7-2 and J is TRBJ1-5; D possibly corresponds to TRBD1 (5 bases). From germline, CDR1 is SGHTA and CDR2 FQGNSA. There are 17 residues in the CDR3. Trimming took 0 bases from V and 5 from J, leaving 17 bases between them. DNA for the CDR3: TGTGCCAGCAGCTTAGCGCTTGTCGTAGGACAACATCAGCCCCAGCATTTT. Translating it yields CASSLALVVGQHQPQHF.

J is TRBJ1-1 and V is TRBV6-6; 8 bases match TRBD1. Germline V gives CDR1 MNHNY, CDR2 SVGAGI (reference sequence). CDR3 size: 15 residues. V dropped 6 bases and J dropped 0; count of bases not matched to a gene: 6. The CDR3 region has the DNA TGTGCCAGCAGACGTGACAGGGGAATGAACACTGAAGCTTTCTTT. The encoded protein is CASRRDRGMNTEAFF.

J is TRBJ1-6 and V is TRBV27, with 12 bases lining up with TRBD1. This CDR3 comprises 17 residues. The germline V gene has CDR1 MNHEY and CDR2 SMNVEV (reference sequence). The junction had 8 bases not matched to a gene; V was cut back by 5 bases and J by 6 bases. The CDR3 here is CASSLYGTGGRNSPLHF. DNA of the CDR3: TGTGCCAGCAGTCTATACGGGACAGGGGGCCGTAATTCACCCCTCCACTTT.

The genes are TRBV27 and TRBJ1-4, with D perhaps TRBD1 (5 bases). The V gene's germline CDR1 is MNHEY and CDR2 SMNVEV (reference sequence). Deletions cut 8 bases from V and 3 bases from J, with 19 bases between. The CDR3 has 16 residues. This chain's CDR3 is CASRLIGQGANEKLFF. CDR3 bases: TGTGCCAGCCGGCTAATCGGGCAGGGCGCTAATGAAAAACTGTTTTTT.

This sequence joins TRBV7-9 and TRBJ1-1; D unclear. Per germline, CDR1 SEHNR and CDR2 FQNEAQ (reference sequence). This CDR3 contains 14 residues. Between the trimmed V and J ends, which lost 5 bases and 6 bases, there was a span of 16 bases. The CDR3, as DNA: TGTGCCAGCAGCCATTCCAAAGCCGGGCCTGAAGCTTTCTTT. Its translation: CASSHSKAGPEAFF.

This chain connects TRBV23-1 to TRBJ2-1; 11 positions agree with TRBD1. TRBV23-1 is annotated as an ORF whose role is uncertain. This CDR3 contains 17 residues. Losses at the gene ends were 3 bases for V and 3 bases for J; bases not matched to a gene: 7. The CDR3 is CASSHPTGTGGYNEQFF. DNA of the CDR3: TGCGCCAGCAGTCACCCAACCGGGACAGGGGGCTACAATGAGCAGTTCTTC.

The chain links TRBV5-4 to TRBJ2-2, with TRBD1 matching over 7 bases. The junction had 7 bases not matched to a gene; V was cut back by 4 bases and J by 7 bases. The CDR3 contains 14 residues. CDR1 and CDR2 (germline): SGHNT, YYREEE (reference sequence). CDR3 coding DNA: TGTGCCAGCAGCACCGACAGGGCGGTCGGGGAGCTGTTTTTT. Translation gives CASSTDRAVGELFF.

The chain recombines TRBV5-1 with TRBJ1-2; D might be TRBD1 (6 bases). Germline CDR1 and CDR2: SGHRS and YFSETQ. This CDR3 has 15 residues. Between the trimmed V and J ends, which lost 0 bases and 6 bases, there was a span of 15 bases. The CDR3 DNA reads as TGCGCCAGCAGCTTGGAGGTCGTCAGGGGCCATGGCTACACCTTC. It yields the protein CASSLEVVRGHGYTF.

V gene TRBV7-2 combines with J gene TRBJ2-4, with 8 positions matching TRBD2. Per the germline V gene, CDR1 is SGHTA and CDR2 is FQGNSA. The J segment lost 2 bases and the V segment lost 5 bases, leaving 11 bases of the junction unmatched. The CDR3 totals 17 residues. The CDR3 sequence: CASSPPYGGATKNIQYF. The CDR3 coding sequence is TGTGCCAGCAGCCCCCCCTACGGGGGGGCCACCAAAAACATTCAGTACTTC.

V and J are TRBV6-4 and TRBJ1-5; the match to TRBD1 covers 7 bases. The CDR3 is made up of 14 amino acids. J gave up 6 bases and V 7 bases, and 9 bases lay outside the gene matches. Per the germline V gene, CDR1 is MRHNA and CDR2 is SNTAGT. The CDR3 spells CASIPTGQGQPQHF. CDR3 DNA sequence: TGTGCCAGCATTCCGACAGGGCAGGGTCAGCCCCAGCATTTT.

The V gene is TRBV19, the J gene TRBJ1-2; D is perhaps TRBD1 (5 bases). The CDR3 is 17 residues long. The germline V and J ends were trimmed by 4 bases and 6 bases, with 24 bases remaining between them. Germline CDR1 reads LNHDA; CDR2 reads SQIVND (reference sequence). CDR3 loop: CASSTNPRRPGRNGYTF. CDR3 DNA: TGTGCCAGTAGTACTAACCCGAGGAGGCCAGGGAGGAATGGCTACACCTTC. The variable domain in full, with the rest retrieved from reference TRBV19 and TRBJ1-2, is DGGITQSPKYLFRKEGQNVTLSCEQNLNHDAMYWYRQDPGQGLRLIYYSQIVNDFQKGDIAEGYSVSREKKESFPLTVTSAQKNPTAFYLCASSTNPRRPGRNGYTFGSGTRLTVV.

The rearrangement joins TRBV30 to TRBJ1-2; tentatively, D is TRBD1 (5 bases). V shed 5 bases and J shed 8 bases, with 30 bases lying between them. Germline CDR1 GTSNPN, CDR2 SVGIG (reference sequence). This CDR3 is 17 amino acids long. CDR3 in DNA: TGTGCCTGGGTGACAGCCGTGTCGCCCCCTATACAGAGCGGCTACACCTTC. Its translation: CAWVTAVSPPIQSGYTF.

This chain joins TRBV2 and TRBJ2-7; a weak D match, TRBD1 (5 bases). This CDR3 has 12 amino acids. Germline V gives CDR1 SNHLY, CDR2 FYNNEI. V lost 7 bases and J 3 bases, leaving 10 bases between the germline ends. The CDR3 coding sequence is TGTGCCAGCACCAGGGAAGTCTACGAGCAGTACTTC. It codes for CASTREVYEQYF. Using reference TRBV2 and TRBJ2-7 for the parts outside the CDR3, the full variable domain is EPEVTQTPSHQVTQMGQEVILRCVPISNHLYFYWYRQILGQKVEFLVSFYNNEISEKSEIFDDQFSVERPDGSNFTLKIRSTKLEDSAMYFCASTREVYEQYFGPGTRLTVT.

The chain joins TRBV30 to TRBJ1-5, with D perhaps TRBD1 (5 bases). V was clipped by 2 bases and J by 6 bases, with 11 bases between them. Germline values: CDR1 GTSNPN, CDR2 SVGIG (reference sequence). This CDR3 is 13 amino acids long. The CDR3: CAWSPGGSQPQHF. CDR3 sequence (DNA): TGTGCCTGGAGTCCGGGGGGTAGTCAGCCCCAGCATTTT.

The genes are TRBV27 and TRBJ1-4, with D unresolved. This CDR3 region has 15 residues. Deletions cut 3 bases from V and 0 bases from J, with 8 bases between. Germline CDR1 is MNHEY and CDR2 is SMNVEV (reference sequence). The CDR3 is CASSFRHTTNEKLFF. The CDR3 nucleotides read TGTGCCAGCAGTTTTCGACACACAACTAATGAAAAACTGTTTTTT.

CDR3 sequence (DNA): TGTGCCAGCTCCCGGCGCAGTGATGGCTACACCTTC. Translation gives CASSRRSDGYTF. This rearrangement joins TRBV18 to TRBJ1-2; D is ambiguous. This CDR3 has 12 amino acids. CDR1 KGHSH and CDR2 LQKENI come from the germline V gene. V lost 6 bases, J lost 6 bases, and 11 bases lay in between.

The J gene is TRBJ1-4, the V gene TRBV5-1; D unclear. The germline V gene has CDR1 SGHRS and CDR2 YFSETQ. The CDR3 spans 16 residues. Trimming left V 0 bases short and J 0 bases short, with 9 bases between. The CDR3 DNA sequence: TGCGCCAGCAGCTTGGGTTTGCCTACAACTAATGAAAAACTGTTTTTT. Encoded protein: CASSLGLPTTNEKLFF.

The CDR3 DNA is TGTGCCATTTCGGACAGGGGTTTAACTGGGGCCAACGTCCTGACTTTC. Protein sequence: CAISDRGLTGANVLTF. This chain links TRBV19 with TRBJ2-6; TRBD1 matches at 9 bases. There are 16 residues in the CDR3. Per the germline V gene, CDR1 is LNHDA and CDR2 is SQIVND (reference sequence). After removal of 10 bases from V and 2 bases from J, the junction contained 9 bases not matched to a gene.

J is TRBJ2-3 and V is TRBV6-1, with 7 bases that match TRBD2. Germline CDR1 is MNHNS and CDR2 is SASEGT. V trimming: 3 bases; J trimming: 5 bases; junction bases outside the gene matches: 2. The length of the CDR3 is 13 residues. The CDR3 DNA is TGTGCCAGCAGTGAGGGGGGGATAGATACGCAGTATTTT. It translates to CASSEGGIDTQYF.

The chain carries TRBV4-1 and TRBJ1-1, with a possible D match to TRBD1 (5 bases). Trimming cost V 0 bases and J 4 bases, with 15 bases left between them. Germline CDR1 reads MGHRA; CDR2 reads YSYEKL. The CDR3 sequence is 16 residues long. The CDR3, as DNA: TGCGCCAGCAGCCAAGAAGAGGCCCTGGGGACCACTGAAGCTTTCTTT. Encoded protein: CASSQEEALGTTEAFF.

The V call is TRBV6-1, the J call TRBJ1-2; 8 nucleotides align to TRBD1. This CDR3 has 15 residues. J lost 2 bases, V lost 1 base, and 3 bases had no gene match. CDR1 and CDR2 from the germline V gene are MNHNS and SASEGT. CDR3: CASSEGQGRNYGYTF. As DNA, the CDR3 is TGTGCCAGCAGTGAAGGACAGGGGAGGAACTATGGCTACACCTTC.

The chain recombines TRBV12-3 or TRBV12-4 with TRBJ1-5; D unresolved. The V end was cut by 8 bases, the J end by 0 bases, with 8 bases between. This CDR3 is 13 amino acids long. The CDR3 nucleotides are TGTGCCAGCCATACCAATAGCAATCAGCCCCAGCATTTT. Protein product: CASHTNSNQPQHF.

The chain's CDR3 is CASAEVAGDTQYF. Here the CDR3 DNA reads TGTGCCAGCGCGGAGGTAGCGGGGGATACGCAGTATTTT. The chain is built from TRBV6-6 and TRBJ2-3; 8 bases are shared with TRBD2. CDR1 is MNHNY, CDR2 SVGAGI, per germline (reference sequence). There are 13 residues in the CDR3. Trimming at V came to 8 bases and at J to 6 bases, leaving 7 bases not matched to a gene.

This chain joins TRBV9 and TRBJ2-7; 15 nucleotides align to TRBD2. CDR3 length equals 15 residues. Losses at the gene ends were 4 bases for V and 7 bases for J; bases not matched to a gene: 6. Per the germline V gene, CDR1 is SGDLS and CDR2 is YYNGEE. CDR3 sequence: CASSPGTSGGREQYF. The CDR3 DNA is TGTGCCAGCAGCCCCGGGACTAGCGGGGGGCGTGAGCAGTACTTC.